This T cell receptor (beta chain) came from a study of read filtering for tumor transcriptome and immune sequencing. Study background: Patients were around 17 male and approximately 15 female, mean age around 67 years, range roughly 47 to 85. By R-ISS, stages I, II and III held about 8, 15 and 7 patients. Study-wide findings and caveats: Compared with RNA-seq, IR-seq gave much higher clonotype depth and reliability. Sorted CD138-negative bone marrow cells were not purified T cells.

In the case of this clonotype: Antigen specificity is unknown.

The V end was cut by 6 bases, the J end by 1 base, with 12 bases between. The CDR3 extends over 14 amino acids. Germline assignment: CDR1 MDHEN and CDR2 SYDVKM. From 400 to 450 ng of RNA, a library with molecular barcoded alpha/delta and beta/gamma adaptors was made. TCRdb independently ran MiXCR on the reads; one entry per CDR3 protein. The sample shows 85,000 to 100,000 distinct CDR3 sequences, about 22% of them seen only once. The clonotype comes from a donor at least 40 years old with multiple myeloma. This chain uses TRBV28 with TRBJ2-5; maybe TRBD2 (6 bases). The source material was a population of CD138-negative cells sorted from bone marrow. CDR3 nucleotide sequence: TGTGCCAGCAGAAACGGGGGTGCCCAAGAGACCCAGTACTTC. This translates into CASRNGGAQETQYF.